This T cell receptor beta chain was recovered during a study of early T cells in non-severe SARS-CoV-2 infection (dated by TCRdb to 2020 to 2022). Looking at the study overall: Because TCR sequencing was done on bulk RNA from unsorted whole blood, the alpha and beta chains could not be paired.

Libraries were constructed by 5' RACE. Sequencing instrument: NextSeq 500. To correct for sequencing error and PCR bias, the TCR library protocol tagged individual cDNA molecules with unique molecular identifiers. Sequencing covered both TCR alpha and beta chains, and within each sample the abundances of alpha and beta sequences were tightly co-correlated. Processing in the source paper ran as follows. Decombinator V4 was used to annotate the V gene, J gene and CDR3 of the TCR sequences. Expanded TCRs were defined as changing significantly between any two time points under a Poisson model with p below 0.0001. Abundances of TCRs were expressed as counts per million after normalisation to the total number of TCRs sequenced in each sample. TRAV1-2 paired with TRAJ12, TRAJ20 or TRAJ33 defined MAIT TCRs, while TRAV10 paired with TRAJ18 defined iNKT TCRs. VDJdb, accessed on 1 November 2021, was searched for TCRs annotated for CMV, EBV and SARS-CoV-2, and TCRs annotated for more than one antigen were excluded. TCRdb ran its own pipeline on the public reads, namely fastp trimming at Q25 and MiXCR clone calling, and kept in-frame beta chains. Every distinct CDR3 protein forms one entry, paired with its most common genes and DNA. For this entry, the V and J calls and clone size follow TCRdb and not the study's own pipeline. This sample has tens of thousands of distinct CDR3 sequences in its table, and 15% to 19% of those were observed once. The ten largest clones represent 10% to 15% of the sample.

The CDR1 and CDR2 encoded by the germline V gene are SNHLY and FYNNEI. V is shortened by 4 bases, J by 0 bases, and the region joining them spans 19 bases. The CDR3 runs 18 residues from the cysteine to the phenylalanine. Only CDR3 DNA is held: 54 bases, read in frame from base 1. Results the study describes overall, beyond this receptor: VDJdb matching was skewed toward anti-spike CD8 responses, so virus-specific expansions were likely underestimated and private and CD4 specificities were missed.

Only a few counts were recorded for this clonotype. The clone's antigen remains unknown. One base away there is no much larger clone; base qualities are not given. This was a case-control study nested in a cohort of healthcare workers in London, UK, who had nasopharyngeal swab PCR tests and blood samples taken every week. Healthcare workers were recruited between 23 and 31 March 2020, during the week of the UK lockdown, and were followed weekly for up to about 15 weeks. The receptor was isolated from an adult who was a healthcare worker with PCR-confirmed SARS-CoV-2 infection or an uninfected control (not recorded which). The rearranged chain carries TRBV2 and TRBJ2-4; TRBD1 is a weak D gene call, 6 bases matching. The sequenced material came from whole blood. The CDR3 corresponds to CASSGGQTAHPAKNIQYF. The sequenced DNA: TGTGCCAGCAGTGGCGGACAGACCGCACACCCAGCCAAAAACATTCAGTACTTC.